These 25 T cell receptor beta chains share one sample of origin, sequenced in a study of OX40 agonist ivuxolimab in advanced cancers. Measured with immunoSEQ multiplex PCR; TCRdb has only the in-frame clones, and not every one. The data show 50,000 or so clones, over 80% seen once. This sample comprised CD4+ or CD8+ T cells sorted from blood, obtained in a trial of the OX40 agonist ivuxolimab. These receptor sequences come from an adult with an advanced solid tumor such as melanoma, head and neck, liver or kidney cancer.

The rearrangement links TRBV5-6 to TRBJ2-4, with D perhaps assigned TRBD1 or TRBD2 (6 bases each). V was shortened by 4 bases and J by 1 base, with 12 bases between the two germline ends. The CDR3 contains 15 residues. Germline assignment: CDR1 SGHDT and CDR2 YYEEEE. Here the CDR3 DNA reads TGTGCCAGCAGCGATTTAGGGGGGGCCAAAAACATTCAGTACTTC. As protein: CASSDLGGAKNIQYF. Drawing the rest from reference TRBV5-6 and TRBJ2-4, the complete variable domain is DAGVTQSPTHLIKTRGQQVTLRCSPKSGHDTVSWYQQALGQGPQFIFQYYEEEERQRGNFPDRFSGHQFPNYSSELNVNALLLGDSALYLCASSDLGGAKNIQYFGAGTRLSVL.

This clone has only a few counts. The genes are TRBV6-1 and TRBJ1-5; D may be TRBD1 (5 bases). V was clipped by 7 bases and J by 5 bases, with 15 bases between them. In germline, CDR1 is MNHNS, CDR2 SASEGT. The CDR3 runs 14 residues. CDR3 DNA: TGTGCCAGCATTGACTCCCGGGACTATCAGCCCCAGCATTTT. Translating gives CASIDSRDYQPQHF.

This clone was detected only a few times. V is TRBV5-4 and J is TRBJ2-3; D may correspond to TRBD1 or TRBD2 (5 bases each). CDR3 length: 15 amino acids. CDR1 is SGHNT, CDR2 YYREEE, per germline (reference sequence). V was cut by 4 bases and J by 1 base, with 13 bases left in between. CDR3 sequence reads: CASSGGRDRTDTQYF. CDR3 DNA: TGTGCCAGCAGCGGGGGAAGGGACCGCACAGATACGCAGTATTTT. The complete variable domain, with remaining parts taken from reference TRBV5-4 and TRBJ2-3, reads ETGVTQSPTHLIKTRGQQVTLRCSSQSGHNTVSWYQQALGQGPQFIFQYYREEENGRGNFPPRFSGLQFPNYSSELNVNALELDDSALYLCASSGGRDRTDTQYFGPGTRLTVL.

The CDR3 loop is CASSKADETGDYGYTF. CDR3 DNA: TGTGCCAGCAGCAAAGCGGACGAGACAGGTGACTATGGCTACACCTTC. This chain joins TRBV21-1 and TRBJ1-2; the table's D call, TRBD1, has no DNA check behind it. TRBV21-1 is described as a pseudogene. This CDR3 has 16 residues.

This clone was observed a handful of times. The V call is TRBV30, the J call TRBJ2-2, with TRBD1 matching over 7 bases. Unmatched junction bases numbered 2, after V lost 1 base and J lost 6 bases. CDR1 is GTSNPN and CDR2 is SVGIG in the germline V gene (reference sequence). The CDR3 runs to 13 residues. CDR3 amino acids: CAWSDQGAGELFF. The DNA of the CDR3 is TGTGCCTGGAGTGACCAGGGGGCCGGGGAGCTGTTTTTT.

Only one count was recorded for this clone. V and J are TRBV7-9 and TRBJ1-5, with D perhaps TRBD1 (6 bases). V lost 5 bases and J lost 0, with 14 bases in between. CDR3 length: 16 residues. Germline CDR1 is SEHNR and CDR2 is FQNEAQ (reference sequence). The CDR3: CASSLGQMDSNQPQHF. CDR3 nucleotide sequence: TGTGCCAGCAGCCTTGGACAGATGGATAGCAATCAGCCCCAGCATTTT.

The chain carries TRBV9 and TRBJ2-2, with TRBD2 as a possible D gene (6 bases). Germline V lookup: CDR1 SGDLS, CDR2 YYNGEE. Trimming removed 2 bases from V and 6 bases from J, with 14 bases in between. The CDR3 sequence is 15 residues long. CDR3 bases: TGTGCCAGCAGCGTGCGGGACCCCGTCGCCGGGGAGCTGTTTTTT. It codes for CASSVRDPVAGELFF.

CDR3 protein: CASSQGTVYEKLFF. The CDR3 DNA reads TGCGCCAGCAGCCAAGGGACAGTTTATGAAAAACTGTTTTTT. This chain links TRBV4-1 with TRBJ1-4; the D gene is possibly TRBD1 (6 bases). V dropped 1 base and J dropped 6 bases, with 9 bases sitting between them. The germline CDR1 and CDR2 sequences are MGHRA and YSYEKL. The CDR3 is 14 amino acids.

The chain links TRBV30 to TRBJ1-2; 11 bases map to TRBD1. The CDR3 is 19 amino acids. From germline, CDR1 is GTSNPN and CDR2 SVGIG (reference sequence). Trimming at V came to 3 bases and at J to 1 base, leaving 16 bases not matched to a gene. Here the CDR3 DNA reads TGTGCCTGGAGCGCTCCCATCCCAGGACAGGGGGCGGTTAACTATGGCTACACCTTC. This sequence encodes CAWSAPIPGQGAVNYGYTF.

The V and J genes are TRBV5-6 and TRBJ2-1; TRBD2 aligns across 8 bases. This CDR3 region has 11 residues. V was pared by 5 bases and J by 9 bases, with 1 base of the junction left unmatched. Germline V gives CDR1 SGHDT, CDR2 YYEEEE. CDR3 DNA: TGTGCCAGCAGTCTAGCGGGTGAGCAGTTCTTC. It yields the protein CASSLAGEQFF.

The chain has TRBV14 and TRBJ1-2; 9 bases line up with TRBD1. CDR1 and CDR2 (germline): SGHDN, FVKESK. The CDR3 covers 17 residues. V lost 5 bases to trimming and J lost 2 bases; unmatched junction nucleotides: 12. This CDR3 is CASSVRDRASPNYGYTF. The CDR3 DNA follows: TGTGCCAGCAGCGTCCGGGACAGGGCATCGCCCAACTATGGCTACACCTTC.

This clone was counted between two and nine times. The gene calls are TRBV19 and TRBJ1-1; tentative D call: TRBD1 (5 bases). V lost 4 bases, J lost 1 base, and 13 bases lay in between. From germline, CDR1 is LNHDA and CDR2 SQIVND (reference sequence). The length of the CDR3 is 15 residues. The CDR3 nucleotides are TGTGCCAGTAGTACACAATTTGGGGGGAACACTGAAGCTTTCTTT. Its translation is CASSTQFGGNTEAFF.

The chain links TRBV15 to TRBJ1-1; tentatively, D is TRBD1 (6 bases). V dropped 5 bases and J dropped 0 bases, with 7 bases sitting between them. The CDR3 runs 13 residues. Per the germline V gene, CDR1 is LNHNV and CDR2 is YYDKDF (reference sequence). The CDR3 nucleotides read TGTGCCACCAGCCGACAGGTGAACACTGAAGCTTTCTTT. Protein: CATSRQVNTEAFF.

The CDR3 DNA is TGTGCCAGCAGCTTCCCTAGCGGGGGGCAAGAGACCCAGTACTTC. It yields the protein CASSFPSGGQETQYF. The V and J genes are TRBV5-4 and TRBJ2-5, with 11 bases matching TRBD2. V was clipped by 2 bases and J by 2 bases; unmatched bases: 2. The CDR3 has 15 amino acids. Germline CDR1 reads SGHNT; CDR2 reads YYREEE (reference sequence).

In this sample, this clone turned up once. CDR3 sequence reads: CASSVKETQYF. As DNA, the CDR3 is TGTGCCAGCAGTGTCAAAGAGACCCAGTACTTC. The gene calls are TRBV6-1 and TRBJ2-5, with D hard to call. The CDR3 runs to 11 residues. Trimming cost V 4 bases and J 3 bases, with 3 bases left between them. CDR1 is MNHNS, CDR2 SASEGT, per germline.

About this clone itself: One end of the junction varies from germline; a read error may be responsible. The rearrangement joins TRBV5-1 to TRBJ2-5, with no clear D. The CDR3 loop spans 13 amino acids. Germline V gene sequence: CDR1 SGHRS, CDR2 YFSETQ. CDR3 sequence reads: CASSLQRSGTQYF. The CDR3 region has the DNA TGTGCCAGCAGCCTTCAACGCTCGGGGACCCAGTACTTC.

The genes are TRBV30 and TRBJ1-5; 10 bases agree with TRBD1. Germline CDR1 and CDR2: GTSNPN and SVGIG (reference sequence). The CDR3 consists of 16 residues. V dropped 6 bases and J dropped 3; count of bases not matched to a gene: 11. The CDR3 bases are TGTGCCTGCCAAAGGGGACAGGGGCCCCCCAATCAGCCCCAGCATTTT. This sequence encodes CACQRGQGPPNQPQHF.

The genes are TRBV7-9 and TRBJ2-5; D possibly corresponds to TRBD2 (8 bases). The length of the CDR3 is 14 residues. Trimming took off 8 bases at V and 2 bases at J, with 15 bases between the two ends. Germline loops: CDR1 SEHNR, CDR2 FQNEAQ (reference sequence). The CDR3 DNA reads as TGTGCCAGCGCTCGGGGGGGACAGCAAGAGACCCAGTACTTC. Protein sequence: CASARGGQQETQYF.

V gene TRBV4-2 combines with J gene TRBJ2-3; 10 bases map to TRBD2. The CDR3 loop spans 16 amino acids. Germline lookup yields CDR1 LGHNA and CDR2 YNFKEQ. The junction had 9 bases not matched to a gene; V was cut back by 4 bases and J by 5 bases. The CDR3 coding sequence is TGTGCCAGCAGCCGGACGAGCGGGGGGGCTAGAGATACGCAGTATTTT. Protein: CASSRTSGGARDTQYF.

The J gene is TRBJ2-3, the V gene TRBV7-2; 16 bases align to TRBD2. CDR3 length: 17 residues. Unmatched junction bases numbered 5, after V lost 6 bases and J lost 2 bases. Germline CDR1 SGHTA, CDR2 FQGNSA. The CDR3 DNA is TGTGCCAGCAGGGGACTAGCGGGGGGGTCCCCCACAGATACGCAGTATTTT. Its translation: CASRGLAGGSPTDTQYF.

The chain couples TRBV5-1 to TRBJ1-2; 8 bases are shared with TRBD1. The CDR3 consists of 15 residues. Germline CDR1 SGHRS, CDR2 YFSETQ. V lost 0 bases and J lost 4; bases outside the gene matches: 5. The CDR3 coding sequence is TGCGCCAGCAGCTTGGTCCAGGGGGCTGGCTATGGCTACACCTTC. Its protein is CASSLVQGAGYGYTF.

CDR3 sequence reads: CATIMRGAGELFF. CDR3 sequence (DNA): TGTGCCACCATTATGAGGGGGGCCGGGGAGCTGTTTTTT. The chain combines TRBV6-5 with TRBJ2-2, with D perhaps being TRBD1 or TRBD2 (6 bases each). The CDR3 consists of 13 residues. Germline loops: CDR1 MNHEY, CDR2 SVGAGI. V was shortened by 10 bases and J by 6 bases, with 15 bases between the two germline ends.

Of note for this clone: The germline gene is not matched at one end of the junction; a read error may be the cause. This chain uses TRBV27 with TRBJ2-7; 8 bases match TRBD2. The CDR3 has 13 residues. CDR1 and CDR2 (germline): MNHEY, SMNVEV (reference sequence). The CDR3 region has the DNA TGTGCCAGCAGGAGGGCCGGGGGGGCCTTTTTGAGCTTC. Its translation: CASRRAGGAFLSF.

The rearrangement joins TRBV10-1 to TRBJ2-5; D could derive from TRBD1 or TRBD2 (5 bases each). Trimming removed 2 bases at V and 4 bases at J, with 26 bases between. This CDR3 has 19 residues. The V gene's germline CDR1 is WNHNN and CDR2 SYGVQD (reference sequence). CDR3 coding DNA: TGCGCCAGCAGTGAGGTGGCTACCCAAACGCCCATTGGGGGAGAGACCCAGTACTTC. Protein: CASSEVATQTPIGGETQYF.

In its sample, this clone was seen once. V and J are TRBV9 and TRBJ2-5; TRBD2 matches 9 bases. Germline V lookup: CDR1 SGDLS, CDR2 YYNGEE. CDR3 length: 13 residues. V lost 4 bases and J lost 12; bases outside the gene matches: 10. This CDR3 reads CASSPIAGEPEYF. For the CDR3, the DNA is TGTGCCAGCAGCCCCATAGCGGGAGAACCGGAGTACTTC.